A single sample gave rise to the 26 T cell receptor beta chains below, sequenced in a study of CXCR3-negative and CXCR3-positive naive CD8 T cells. The TRB libraries of cDNA were built by UMI-labeled 5' RACE. Reanalyzing the 5' RACE reads, TCRdb keeps one entry per CDR3 protein, without DNA. This listing includes 75,000 or so distinct CDR3 sequences. The sequenced sample consisted of naive CXCR3- CD8+ T cells from blood. Documented subset: CD45RO-CCR7+CD27+CD95- naive CD8+ T cells lacking CXCR3 (TNR3-). These receptors were obtained from a human donor in good health. Some clones in this sample may be carry-over from other donors' samples.

This sequence joins TRBV6-2 or TRBV6-3 and TRBJ2-7; TCRdb calls TRBD1, which cannot be checked without DNA. This CDR3 region has 15 residues. Looked up from germline, CDR1 is MNHEY and CDR2 is SVGEGT. The CDR3 is CASSYFSGQAYEQYF.

J is TRBJ2-6 and V is TRBV21-1; TCRdb proposes TRBD1, but this gene call is untestable without DNA. TRBV21-1 is annotated as a pseudogene. The CDR3 totals 16 residues. This CDR3 reads CASKGTPSSGANVLTF.

J is TRBJ1-1 and V is TRBV27. This CDR3 is 12 amino acids long. Germline CDR1 MNHEY, CDR2 SMNVEV (reference sequence). The CDR3 protein is CASSEGGTEAFF.

This chain connects TRBV7-6 to TRBJ2-7; TCRdb lists TRBD1, though no DNA is available to test this call. CDR3 length equals 14 residues. The germline CDR1 and CDR2 sequences are SGHVS and FNYEAQ. The CDR3 sequence is CASSQGTGPYEQYF.

The chain has TRBV20-1 and TRBJ2-7; TCRdb names TRBD2, which stays unverified in the absence of DNA. CDR1 is DFQATT and CDR2 is SNEGSKA in the germline V gene (reference sequence). The length of the CDR3 is 15 residues. CDR3 sequence reads: CSAPDPSGGSYEQYF.

The V gene is TRBV29-1, the J gene TRBJ2-1; the TCRdb call, TRBD1, lacks DNA for checking. Germline V gene lookup returns CDR1 SQVTM and CDR2 ANQGSEA. CDR3 size: 14 residues. This chain's CDR3 is CSARGWTEDNEQFF.

The J gene is TRBJ2-3, the V gene TRBV28; TCRdb's assignment of TRBD2 cannot be checked, as there is no DNA. The V gene's germline CDR1 is MDHEN and CDR2 SYDVKM. This CDR3 contains 15 residues. The CDR3 here is CASSLAGALTDTQYF. Drawing the rest from reference TRBV28 and TRBJ2-3, the complete variable domain is DVKVTQSSRYLVKRTGEKVFLECVQDMDHENMFWYRQDPGLGLRLIYFSYDVKMKEKGDIPEGYSVSREKKERFSLILESASTNQTSMYLCASSLAGALTDTQYFGPGTRLTVL.

The chain recombines TRBV7-9 with TRBJ2-5; with no DNA, the TCRdb D assignment of TRBD2 cannot be verified. In germline, CDR1 is SEHNR, CDR2 FQNEAQ (reference sequence). This CDR3 has 15 residues. This chain's CDR3 is CANGKIAGGQETQYF.

V usage is TRBV12-3 or TRBV12-4 and J usage is TRBJ2-7. The CDR3 consists of 11 residues. CDR3 loop: CASSSSWEQYF.

V usage is TRBV5-1 and J usage is TRBJ1-2. This CDR3 contains 16 residues. Germline V CDR1 and CDR2: SGHRS, YFSETQ. The CDR3 sequence is CASSPLGGDYNYGYTF.

The chain employs TRBV12-3 or TRBV12-4 and TRBJ1-3; the TCRdb D gene call, TRBD1, has no DNA to confirm it. This CDR3 region has 15 residues. The chain's CDR3 is CASSSDRDEGDTIYF.

CDR3 amino acids: CASSSAGDPNTEAFF. The chain is built from TRBV13 and TRBJ1-1; TCRdb's assignment of TRBD1 cannot be checked, as there is no DNA. The CDR3 runs 15 residues. CDR1 and CDR2 (germline): PRHDT, FYEKMQ (reference sequence).

The rearrangement joins TRBV7-6 to TRBJ2-2; the D call from TCRdb, TRBD1, cannot be confirmed without DNA. The CDR3 sequence is 16 residues long. The germline V gene has CDR1 SGHVS and CDR2 FNYEAQ. This CDR3 is CASSLPVGGDTGELFF.

The chain has TRBV21-1 and TRBJ2-1; TCRdb's D call of TRBD2 is untestable without DNA. TRBV21-1 is shown as a pseudogene. The CDR3 runs 17 residues. The CDR3: CASSKGEREGRGNEQFF.

The rearrangement joins TRBV7-9 to TRBJ2-5; TCRdb's assignment of TRBD1 cannot be checked, as there is no DNA. CDR3 length: 14 amino acids. Germline values: CDR1 SEHNR, CDR2 FQNEAQ (reference sequence). CDR3: CASTVGQGWETQYF.

This sequence joins TRBV15 and TRBJ2-1. CDR1 is LNHNV and CDR2 is YYDKDF in the germline V gene (reference sequence). This CDR3 is 13 amino acids long. This CDR3 is CATSRDGYNEQFF.

The J gene is TRBJ2-1, the V gene TRBV12-3 or TRBV12-4. The length of the CDR3 is 13 residues. The CDR3 loop reads CASSFNLADEQFF.

The chain couples TRBV30 to TRBJ2-7. This CDR3 has 13 residues. Germline V gives CDR1 GTSNPN, CDR2 SVGIG (reference sequence). The CDR3 is CAWSTGSSYEQYF.

The chain has TRBV28 and TRBJ2-1; as DNA is missing, the TRBD2 call by TCRdb cannot be tested. The CDR3 loop spans 15 amino acids. CDR1 is MDHEN and CDR2 is SYDVKM in the germline V gene. The CDR3 loop is CASSSGLAGGSEQFF.

The chain has TRBV20-1 and TRBJ2-7; checking the TCRdb D call of TRBD2 is not possible without DNA. Germline V lookup: CDR1 DFQATT, CDR2 SNEGSKA (reference sequence). This CDR3 is 15 amino acids long. The CDR3 sequence: CSARGTGGVMGEQYF.

The chain recombines TRBV29-1 with TRBJ2-7; TCRdb designates TRBD1, a call that cannot be tested without DNA. The CDR3 consists of 12 residues. Germline V gene data show CDR1 as SQVTM and CDR2 as ANQGSEA. The CDR3 here is CSVENRGYEQYF.

V and J are TRBV9 and TRBJ2-7; TCRdb's D gene call, TRBD2, goes unchecked for lack of DNA. Germline assignment: CDR1 SGDLS and CDR2 YYNGEE. The CDR3 sequence is 17 residues long. CDR3 sequence: CASSVGTSGGVTYEQYF.

This sequence joins TRBV4-1 and TRBJ2-5. The germline V gene has CDR1 MGHRA and CDR2 YSYEKL. The CDR3 loop spans 14 amino acids. The CDR3 sequence: CASSQDDFQETQYF.

The genes are TRBV7-9 and TRBJ2-7; absent DNA, TCRdb's TRBD2 call cannot be checked. The CDR3 contains 15 residues. From germline, CDR1 is SEHNR and CDR2 FQNEAQ (reference sequence). CDR3: CASSLEPSGFYEQYF.

The chain combines TRBV11-1 with TRBJ2-7. CDR3 length equals 13 residues. From germline, CDR1 is SGHAT and CDR2 FQDESV (reference sequence). This chain's CDR3 is CASSGEGLDEQYF.

The chain carries TRBV10-1 and TRBJ1-2. This CDR3 is built from 11 residues. Germline CDR1 and CDR2: WNHNN and SYGVQD (reference sequence). The CDR3 region is CASRAVYGYTF.